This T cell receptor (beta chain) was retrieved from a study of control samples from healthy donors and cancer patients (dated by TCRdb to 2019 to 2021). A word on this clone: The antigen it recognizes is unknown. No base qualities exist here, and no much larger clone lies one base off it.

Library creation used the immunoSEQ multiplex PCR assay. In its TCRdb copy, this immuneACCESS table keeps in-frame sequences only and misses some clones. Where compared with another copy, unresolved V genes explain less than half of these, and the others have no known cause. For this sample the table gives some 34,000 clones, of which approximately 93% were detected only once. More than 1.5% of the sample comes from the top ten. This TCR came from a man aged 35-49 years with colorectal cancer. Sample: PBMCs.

The DNA is TGCGCCAGCAGCTTGGGGGGCGGCACTGAAGCTTTCTTT. It encodes CASSLGGGTEAFF. The V and J genes are TRBV5-1 and TRBJ1-1, and perhaps TRBD1 as D gene, on 5 matching bases. CDR1 and CDR2, looked up from the germline V gene, are SGHRS and YFSETQ. From the cysteine through the phenylalanine, the CDR3 covers 13 amino acids. The kept DNA is CDR3 alone, 39 bases in frame from the first base. The junction shows trimming of 0 bases on V and 4 bases on J, plus 7 bases between the germline ends. When the CDR3 is completed using the reference TRBV5-1 and TRBJ1-1 genes on either side, the full variable domain is KAGVTQTPRYLIKTRGQQVTLSCSPISGHRSVSWYQQTPGQGLQFLFEYFSETQRNKGNFPGRFSGRQFSNSRSEMNVSTLELGDSALYLCASSLGGGTEAFFGQGTRLTVV.